The source of this T cell receptor (beta chain) is a study of blood T cell repertoires in COVID-19. Study as a whole: Samples taken during acute and convalescent COVID-19 were collected in the United States, Italy and Spain. PBMCs, B-cell-depleted T cells, or T cells were the source of the cDNA or gDNA that made up the material.

Authors' data handling: Amplification from reference gene primers served as the basis for estimated nucleated cell counts. Produced via immunoSEQ multiplex PCR; TCRdb's table is partial and in-frame only. D and trimming come from the DNA, and the V and J calls and clone size come from that table. The sample holds nearly 200,000 clones, 70% to 85% seen once. V lost 6 bases and J lost 0; bases outside the gene matches: 4. This CDR3 contains 16 residues. The V gene's germline CDR1 is MGHDK and CDR2 SYGVNS. Sequenced input: peripheral blood. This rearrangement joins TRBV25-1 to TRBJ1-6; 8 bases are a match to TRBD1. This receptor was taken from a human donor with acute or convalescent COVID-19. The donor label of this sample is uncertain. The DNA of the CDR3 is TGTGCCAGCAGAGGACAGGGAAGCTCCTATAATTCACCCCTCCACTTT. Translated, it gives CASRGQGSSYNSPLHF. Variable domain in full (rest from reference TRBV25-1 and TRBJ1-6): EADIYQTPRYLVIGTGKKITLECSQTMGHDKMYWYQQDPGMELHLIHYSYGVNSTEKGDLSSESTVSRIRTEHFPLTLESARPSHTSQYLCASRGQGSSYNSPLHFGNGTRLTVT.